Listed below are T cell receptor beta chains from one sample, sequenced in a study of cytomegalovirus exposure and HLA in healthy donors. The method was immunoSEQ multiplex PCR; TCRdb's version includes in-frame clones alone and lacks a portion of them. The repertoire has about 220,000 clones, roughly 82% of them found once; the top ten carry 5.5% to 7.5%. Sequences were obtained from PBMCs. The receptors shown here come from a man aged 35 to 55 in good health and CMV-seropositive. Each CDR3 is given with its conserved first and last residue.

TRBV25-1	TRBJ2-7	CASSEGQVSSYEQYF
TRBV19	TRBJ1-2	CASSLRQGAGGYTF
TRBV27	TRBJ1-1	CASSSTGEKAFF
TRBV27	TRBJ1-2	CASSLSIHGTDEPYGYTF
TRBV6-6	TRBJ1-2	CASNYAGRDTF
TRBV27	TRBJ2-5	CATRFRGDSPKETQYF
TRBV27	TRBJ2-6	CASSLLEHGANVLTF
TRBV7-3	TRBJ2-2	CASSLFVAANGGELFF
TRBV5-1	TRBJ1-1	CASTRGESGGDTEAFF
TRBV30	TRBJ1-5	CALRKFPGGSNQPQHF
TRBV19	TRBJ1-2	CASSRSGTEVYGYTF
TRBV14	TRBJ2-7	CASSPPTSGTSYEQYF
TRBV4-1	TRBJ2-1	CASSQDPGLPFNEQFF
TRBV5-6	TRBJ1-3	CASSLGRAYTGNTIYF
TRBV11-2	TRBJ2-7	CASSLSLHPSRPGTYEQYF
TRBV6-6	TRBJ2-3	CASSSTGTGSTDTQYF
TRBV7-9	TRBJ1-2	CASSPDTNYGYTF
TRBV2	TRBJ2-1	CASSESRSSGYNEQFF
TRBV6-1	TRBJ2-7	CASSEARGTHSYEQYF
TRBV7-2	TRBJ1-3	CASSLASSSGNTIYF
TRBV4-1	TRBJ2-7	CASSQTTSGPYEQYF
TRBV7-6	TRBJ2-3	CASSSSGSSTDTQYF
TRBV5-1	TRBJ2-5	CASSLGGPETQYF
TRBV15	TRBJ2-1	CATSGLAPAGGFYNEQFF
TRBV7-6	TRBJ2-3	CASSLNDYSTDTQYF
TRBV19	TRBJ1-3	CASRRSGSSGNTIYF
TRBV27	TRBJ2-7	CASSLLGGSYEQYF
TRBV14	TRBJ2-5	CASSQDLRIQETQYF
TRBV14	TRBJ2-7	CASSQERSGVYEQYF
TRBV6-1	TRBJ2-7	CASSDRTGPEQYF
TRBV4-2	TRBJ2-3	CASSQLPSGTSTDTQYF
TRBV10-1	TRBJ2-7	CASSESGTDYEQYF
TRBV4-1	TRBJ1-2	CASSLPAGGGYTF
TRBV30	TRBJ2-1	CALLLLAGGPNEQFF
TRBV29-1	TRBJ1-2	CSVAGSSVGYGYTF
TRBV6-4	TRBJ2-2	CASSDRDSAGELFF
TRBV15	TRBJ1-4	CATSTRTVSNEKLFF
TRBV5-6	TRBJ2-7	CASSTGTGFYEQYF
TRBV5-1	TRBJ2-7	CASSSPGPEEQYF
TRBV9	TRBJ1-1	CASSAQTANTEAFF
TRBV5-1	TRBJ1-2	CASSLVSGVNYGYTF
TRBV19	TRBJ2-3	CASSARWSTDTQYF
TRBV18	TRBJ1-1	CASSPWQGWNTEAFF
TRBV5-6	TRBJ1-1	CASSFGTFTEAFF
TRBV4-1	TRBJ1-5	CASSQGAGLSNQPQHF
TRBV30	TRBJ1-1	CAWRGLEAGENTEAFF
TRBV27	TRBJ2-1	CASSIAAGEQFF
TRBV6-1	TRBJ2-1	CASSEPSVARTSGHGNEQFF
TRBV9	TRBJ2-2	CASNPGQGYPGELFF